This entry is about one TCR beta chain. Its target is unknown. Under the ViraFEST assay, PBMC were stimulated with viral peptide pools so that antigen-specific CD4+ T cells expanded. Sequencing was performed afterwards. Cells that had been cultured for 10 days were the source of isolated CD4+ T cells. Infection with SARS-CoV-2 occurred in the person between March and December 2020, and PCR confirmed it. The data are from a study of vaccination effects on CD4 cells after COVID-19. Trimming took 0 bases from V and 9 from J, leaving 12 bases between them. Germline loops: CDR1 GTSNPN, CDR2 SVGIG (reference sequence). The CDR3 spans 13 residues. Repertoires were generated with immunoSEQ multiplex PCR, while TCRdb's copy carries only in-frame clones and drops some. The sample includes some 38,000 clones, approximately 72% of them seen just once. General study findings and limits: Convalescents showed post-vaccine spike-reactive clones that were mainly new vaccine-induced clones. Small numbers of convalescent patients limited the study. It also lacked early post-infection timepoints.

The input for sequencing was CD4+ T cells from PBMCs cultured with HCoV-NL63 spike peptides, taken before COVID-19 vaccination. The clonotype comes from a human donor who had a prior SARS-CoV-2 infection. The V and J genes are TRBV30 and TRBJ2-1; possible D gene TRBD2, 7 bases. Written as DNA, the CDR3 is TGTGCCTGGAGTGTAGGGGGGGGCCGTGAGCAGTTCTTC. It yields the protein CAWSVGGGREQFF.